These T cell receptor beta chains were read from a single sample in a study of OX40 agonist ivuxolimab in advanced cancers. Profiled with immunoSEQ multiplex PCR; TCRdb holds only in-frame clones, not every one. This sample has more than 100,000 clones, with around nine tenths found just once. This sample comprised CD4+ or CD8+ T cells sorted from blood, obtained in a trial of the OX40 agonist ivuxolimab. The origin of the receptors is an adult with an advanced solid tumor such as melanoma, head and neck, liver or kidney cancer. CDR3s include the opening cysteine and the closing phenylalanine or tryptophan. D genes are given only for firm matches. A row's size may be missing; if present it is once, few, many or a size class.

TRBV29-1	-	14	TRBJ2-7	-	TGCAGCGTTGAAGTGACGGACAGCTCCTACGAGCAGTACTTC	CSVEVTDSSYEQYF
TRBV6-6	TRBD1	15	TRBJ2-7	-	TGTGCCAGCAGTTCCGGGACAGGGAGCTCCTACGAGCAGTACTTC	CASSSGTGSSYEQYF
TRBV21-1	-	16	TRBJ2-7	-	TGTGCCAGCAGCAAAGAGGCACGGGACAGGGACTACGAGCAGTACTTC	CASSKEARDRDYEQYF
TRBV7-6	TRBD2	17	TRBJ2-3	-	TGTGCCAGCAGCTCCAGGGTAGCGGGAGGGAGCACAGATACGCAGTATTTT	CASSSRVAGGSTDTQYF
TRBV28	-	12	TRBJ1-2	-	TGTGCCAGCAGTTTCCCGGGACCGAACTACACCTTC	CASSFPGPNYTF
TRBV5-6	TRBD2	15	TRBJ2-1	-	TGTGCCAGCAGCCCCGGGGGGTACCTCTACAATGAGCAGTTCTTC	CASSPGGYLYNEQFF
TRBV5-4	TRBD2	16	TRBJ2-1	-	TGTGCCAGCAGCTTGGAACTGAGCGGGAGAAGGAATGAGCAGTTCTTC	CASSLELSGRRNEQFF
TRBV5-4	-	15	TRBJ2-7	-	TGTGCCAGCAGCTTGTATCAGGGGGGCAACTACGAGCAGTACTTC	CASSLYQGGNYEQYF
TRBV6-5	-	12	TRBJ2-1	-	TGTGCCAGCAGTTACACAGGAGAGGAACGGTTCTTC	CASSYTGEERFF
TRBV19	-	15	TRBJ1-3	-	TGTGCCAGTAAACAGGACTTCGTCTCTGGAAACACCATATATTTT	CASKQDFVSGNTIYF
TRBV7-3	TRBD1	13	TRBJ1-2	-	TGTGCCAGCACCTCACCAGGGGGCTATGGCTACACCTTC	CASTSPGGYGYTF
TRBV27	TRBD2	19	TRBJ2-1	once	TGTGCCACTTTGCCCCCCCTGTCTAGCGGTCCACGGGGATACAATGAGCAGTTCTTC	CATLPPLSSGPRGYNEQFF
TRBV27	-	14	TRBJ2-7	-	TGTGCCAGCACTCCCGCAGGGAGTACCTACGAGCAGTACTTC	CASTPAGSTYEQYF
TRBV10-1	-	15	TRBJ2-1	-	TGCGCCAGCCCAACGGGAGCGGGCCTGTACAATGAGCAGTTCTTC	CASPTGAGLYNEQFF
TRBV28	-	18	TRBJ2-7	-	TGTGCCACCCGGAGCTTTAGGGGTGGGCAGCGGGCCGCCTACGAGCAGTACTTC	CATRSFRGGQRAAYEQYF
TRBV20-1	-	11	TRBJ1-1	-	TGCAGTGCTAGAGAACTAGAGGGAGCTTTCTTT	CSARELEGAFF
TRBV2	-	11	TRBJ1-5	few	TGTGCCAGCAGTGATCGTCAGCCCCAGCATTTT	CASSDRQPQHF
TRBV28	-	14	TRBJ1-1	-	TGTGCCAGCAGCCCGGAACCCAGAGACACTGAAGCTTTCTTT	CASSPEPRDTEAFF
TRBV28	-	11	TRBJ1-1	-	TGTGCCAGCAGCCACCGAGGTGTAACTTTCTTT	CASSHRGVTFF
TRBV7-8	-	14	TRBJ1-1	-	TGTGCCAGCAGCTCCCCCCAGGGAAGGGATGAAGCTTTCTTT	CASSSPQGRDEAFF
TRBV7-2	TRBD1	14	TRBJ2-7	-	TGTGCCAGCAGCCTGGGACAGGGCGTCCACGAGCAGTACTTC	CASSLGQGVHEQYF
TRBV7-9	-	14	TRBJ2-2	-	TGTGCCAGCAGCGGAAGAGTAGACACCGGGGAGCTGTTTTTT	CASSGRVDTGELFF
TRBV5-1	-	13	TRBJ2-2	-	TGCGCCAGCAGCTCCCAAATAACCGGGGAGCTGTTTTTT	CASSSQITGELFF
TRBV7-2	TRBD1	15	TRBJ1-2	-	TGTGCCAGCAGCTTCCGGGACAGGGAAAACTATGGCTACACCTTC	CASSFRDRENYGYTF
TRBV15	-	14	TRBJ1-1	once	TGTGCCACCAGCAGGGAGAGCGGGCTGAGCGGAGCTTTCTTT	CATSRESGLSGAFF
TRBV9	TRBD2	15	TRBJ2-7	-	TGTGCCAGCAGCGTAGGGGGACTAGCCGATTACGAGCAGTACTTC	CASSVGGLADYEQYF
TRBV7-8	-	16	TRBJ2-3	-	TGTGCCAGCAGCTTAGCGGCGGGTATAAGCACAGATACGCAGTATTTT	CASSLAAGISTDTQYF
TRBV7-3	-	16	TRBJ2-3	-	TGTGCCAGCAGCTCCGGACACTCCTTTGGCACAGATACGCAGTATTTT	CASSSGHSFGTDTQYF
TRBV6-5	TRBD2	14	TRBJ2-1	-	TGTGCCACTGGGACTAGCGGGCGGGAGAGGGGGTGGATCTTC	CATGTSGRERGWIF
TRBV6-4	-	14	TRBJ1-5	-	TGTGCCAGCAGCCTCGAGGAGGGTTATCAGCCCCAGCATTTT	CASSLEEGYQPQHF
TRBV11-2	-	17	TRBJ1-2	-	TGTGCCAGCAGCTTAGTCAGACAGCAGAGCACTAACTATGGCTACACCTTC	CASSLVRQQSTNYGYTF
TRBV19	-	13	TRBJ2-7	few	TGTGCCAGTAGTGCGGACGGAATCTACGAGCAGTACTTC	CASSADGIYEQYF
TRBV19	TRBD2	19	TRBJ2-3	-	TGTGCCAGTACCCCTCGGGCAGGGGTTGGGCTAGCGGGAGCAGATACGCAGTATTTT	CASTPRAGVGLAGADTQYF
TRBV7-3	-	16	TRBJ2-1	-	TGTGCCAGCAGGGCCGAGGGCGGCCTCCCCATCAATGAGCAGTTCTTC	CASRAEGGLPINEQFF
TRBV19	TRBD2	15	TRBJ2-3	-	TGTGCCAGTAGCCGTAGACTAGCGAGCACAGATACGCAGTATTTT	CASSRRLASTDTQYF
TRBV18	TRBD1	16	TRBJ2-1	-	TGTGCCAGCTCACCAGGGACAGGGGGAACGGGAGATGAGCAGTTCTTC	CASSPGTGGTGDEQFF
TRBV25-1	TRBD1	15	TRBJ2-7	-	TGTGCCAGCAGTGACCCGGACAGGGGTCCCTACGAGCAGTACTTC	CASSDPDRGPYEQYF
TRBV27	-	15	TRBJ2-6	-	TGTGCCAGCAGCAATTCCCTCTCTGGGGCCAACGTCCTGACTTTC	CASSNSLSGANVLTF
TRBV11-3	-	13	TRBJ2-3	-	TGTGCCAGCAGCTTAGGGAACACAGATACGCAGTATTTT	CASSLGNTDTQYF
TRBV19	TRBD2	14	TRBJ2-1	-	TGTGCCAGTTCAGAGCGGGAGCCCTACAATGAGCAGTTCTTC	CASSEREPYNEQFF
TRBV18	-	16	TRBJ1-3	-	TGTGCCAGCTCACCATTAAAGGTCCTCTCTGGAAACACCATATATTTT	CASSPLKVLSGNTIYF